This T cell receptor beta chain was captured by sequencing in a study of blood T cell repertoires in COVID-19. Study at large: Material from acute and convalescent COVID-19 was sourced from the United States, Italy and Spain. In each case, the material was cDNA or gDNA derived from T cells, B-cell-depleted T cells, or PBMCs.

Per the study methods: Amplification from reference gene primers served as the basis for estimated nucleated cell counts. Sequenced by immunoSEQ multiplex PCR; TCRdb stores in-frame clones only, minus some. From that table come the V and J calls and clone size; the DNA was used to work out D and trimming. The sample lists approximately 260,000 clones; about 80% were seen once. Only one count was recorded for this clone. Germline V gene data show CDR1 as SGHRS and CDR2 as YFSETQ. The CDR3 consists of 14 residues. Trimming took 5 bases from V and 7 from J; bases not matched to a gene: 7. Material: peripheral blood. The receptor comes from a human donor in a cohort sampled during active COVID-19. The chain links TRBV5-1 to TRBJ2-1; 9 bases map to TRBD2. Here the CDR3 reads CASSFQREDNEQFF. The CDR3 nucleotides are TGCGCCAGCAGTTTCCAGCGGGAGGATAATGAGCAGTTCTTC.